The 20 T cell receptor beta chains listed next were all sequenced from one sample in a study of sequential checkpoint blockade in melanoma (dated by TCRdb to the late 2010s). Library prep was done by the immunoSEQ multiplex PCR assay. This immuneACCESS table, as held by TCRdb, lists in-frame sequences with V and J called but not all clones. Of the missing ones, under half trace to an unresolved V gene in checked studies; the others have no known cause. A total of 35,000 to 40,000 clones appear in this sample, over 75% of them only once. The ten largest clonotypes hold about an eighth of the sample. According to the study, the label for this sample's treatment or condition signals: randomized to nivolumab then ipilimumab (arm A) or the reverse (arm B). Sequencing used CD8+ T cells sorted from blood (inferred from file names), obtained from a patient given nivolumab and ipilimumab in sequence. Receptors were obtained from a human donor with melanoma.

The gene calls are TRBV6-5 and TRBJ2-1, with 8 bases fitting TRBD2. V shed 8 bases, J shed 6 bases, and the junction held 3 bases outside the gene matches. Germline V gene data show CDR1 as MNHEY and CDR2 as SVGAGI. This CDR3 comprises 12 residues. CDR3 DNA: TGTGCCAGCTCTAGCGGGCTCAATGAGCAGTTCTTC. Translating it yields CASSSGLNEQFF.

V gene TRBV4-2 combines with J gene TRBJ2-1, with D maybe TRBD2 (5 bases). The germline V gene has CDR1 LGHNA and CDR2 YNFKEQ. V was shortened by 4 bases and J by 6 bases, with 10 bases between the two germline ends. This CDR3 region has 13 residues. In nucleotides, the CDR3 is TGTGCCAGCAGCCCGGACTGGACCAATGAGCAGTTCTTC. As protein: CASSPDWTNEQFF.

This clone was seen a single time. V usage is TRBV7-9 and J usage is TRBJ2-4; D is possibly TRBD1 (5 bases). CDR1 and CDR2 (germline): SEHNR, FQNEAQ (reference sequence). CDR3 size: 15 residues. The V gene lost 0 bases and the J gene lost 6 bases, with 12 bases spanning the gap. In nucleotides, the CDR3 is TGTGCCAGCAGCTTAGCGGGGCAGGTCGGAAACATTCAGTACTTC. Protein product: CASSLAGQVGNIQYF. Drawing the rest from reference TRBV7-9 and TRBJ2-4, the complete variable domain is DTGVSQNPRHKITKRGQNVTFRCDPISEHNRLYWYRQTLGQGPEFLTYFQNEAQLEKSRLLSDRFSAERPKGSFSTLEIQRTEQGDSAMYLCASSLAGQVGNIQYFGAGTRLSVL.

CDR3 region: CASSQDRTNTEAFF. CDR3 in DNA: TGCGCCAGCAGCCAAGACAGGACTAACACTGAAGCTTTCTTT. V usage is TRBV4-3 and J usage is TRBJ1-1, with D unresolved. The CDR3 spans 14 residues. CDR1 and CDR2 from the germline V gene are LGHNA and YSLEER. V lost 0 bases, J lost 2 bases, and 7 bases lay in between.

The chain combines TRBV19 with TRBJ2-1; 13 bases are shared with TRBD2. V dropped 5 bases and J dropped 7; count of bases not matched to a gene: 5. The germline V gene has CDR1 LNHDA and CDR2 SQIVND (reference sequence). This CDR3 is built from 15 residues. Here the CDR3 reads CASSVRTSGSNEQFF. The CDR3 DNA follows: TGTGCCAGTAGTGTCAGGACTAGCGGGAGTAATGAGCAGTTCTTC.

The chain recombines TRBV30 with TRBJ2-4; TRBD2 matches 16 bases. The germline CDR1 and CDR2 sequences are GTSNPN and SVGIG (reference sequence). The CDR3 extends over 17 amino acids. The J segment lost 0 bases and the V segment lost 3 bases, leaving 2 bases of the junction unmatched. Written as DNA, the CDR3 is TGTGCCTGGAGGGGACTAGCGGGAGGGGTAGCCAAAAACATTCAGTACTTC. The encoded protein is CAWRGLAGGVAKNIQYF.

The rearrangement joins TRBV14 to TRBJ2-7; D might be TRBD1 (5 bases). Looked up from germline, CDR1 is SGHDN and CDR2 is FVKESK. V was cut by 4 bases and J by 2 bases, with 9 bases left in between. The CDR3 has 13 residues. The CDR3 sequence is CASSLTETYEQYV. CDR3 in DNA: TGTGCCAGCAGCCTGACAGAGACCTACGAGCAGTACGTC.

This chain's CDR3 is CAIRTPLAGPFATNEKLFF. The CDR3 region has the DNA TGTGCCATCCGCACCCCTTTGGCGGGCCCCTTTGCAACTAATGAAAAACTGTTTTTT. This sequence joins TRBV7-8 and TRBJ1-4; unclear D gene. This CDR3 is built from 19 residues. Germline values: CDR1 SGHVS, CDR2 FQNEAQ. The V and J ends lost 10 bases and 0 bases respectively, with 27 bases between them.

This chain connects TRBV4-3 to TRBJ2-7; D is uncertain. This CDR3 spans 14 amino acids. In germline, CDR1 is LGHNA, CDR2 YSLEER. The germline V and J ends were trimmed by 0 bases and 0 bases, with 6 bases remaining between them. The CDR3 DNA reads as TGCGCCAGCAGCCAAGATCAGCGCTCCTACGAGCAGTACTTC. It encodes CASSQDQRSYEQYF.

The chain carries TRBV21-1 and TRBJ2-7; the table assigns TRBD2, which was not confirmed against the DNA. TRBV21-1 is an annotated pseudogene. There are 21 residues in the CDR3. The chain's CDR3 is CASSDSGLAGGNAERNYEQYV. CDR3 sequence (DNA): TGTGCCAGCAGCGACTCCGGGCTAGCGGGAGGGAATGCTGAAAGAAACTACGAGCAGTACGTC.

The gene calls are TRBV13 and TRBJ2-5; 7 nucleotides agree with TRBD2. Germline V gene sequence: CDR1 PRHDT, CDR2 FYEKMQ (reference sequence). The CDR3 extends over 15 amino acids. The V and J ends lost 2 bases and 3 bases, in that order; junction bases with no gene match: 6. The CDR3 sequence is CASSLLAGVEETQYF. The CDR3 nucleotides are TGTGCCAGCAGCTTACTCGCGGGAGTGGAAGAGACCCAGTACTTC.

The rearrangement links TRBV2 to TRBJ2-1; TRBD2 matches at 10 bases. Germline values: CDR1 SNHLY, CDR2 FYNNEI. CDR3 length: 15 amino acids. Germline trimming cut 8 bases from V and 8 bases from J; bases unmatched to any gene: 12. The CDR3: CASLPSGSPGDEQFF. CDR3 bases: TGTGCCAGCCTTCCTAGCGGGAGCCCGGGGGATGAGCAGTTCTTC.

V is TRBV4-1 and J is TRBJ1-5; no definite D call. CDR1 is MGHRA and CDR2 is YSYEKL in the germline V gene. The ends were cut back, 0 bases at V and 0 bases at J, with 15 bases in the middle. CDR3 length equals 18 residues. The CDR3 loop reads CASSQEGQEVYSNQPQHF. CDR3 bases: TGCGCCAGCAGCCAAGAAGGGCAGGAGGTCTATAGCAATCAGCCCCAGCATTTT.

Points on this clone: This CDR3 fails to terminate in the conserved phenylalanine or tryptophan, so it likely reflects a read error. No DNA is shown, since the ends of the CDR3 on it are uncertain; the CDR3 is the one TCRdb lists. This chain connects TRBV4-1 to TRBJ1-1. Germline values: CDR1 MGHRA, CDR2 YSYEKL. With termini counted, the CDR3 has 13 amino acids. The CDR3 protein is CASSQDLAGLLSI.

The rearrangement joins TRBV30 to TRBJ2-7, with 8 bases aligning to TRBD1. V shed 1 base and J 6 bases; nucleotides not matched to a gene: 2. Germline V lookup: CDR1 GTSNPN, CDR2 SVGIG (reference sequence). CDR3 length: 12 residues. The CDR3 bases are TGTGCCTGGAGTGAAACAGGGGGCGAGCAGTACGTC. This sequence encodes CAWSETGGEQYV.

V usage is TRBV7-2 and J usage is TRBJ2-1; D is possibly TRBD1 (5 bases). The CDR3 is 16 amino acids. Trimming removed 4 bases at V and 6 bases at J, with 19 bases between. CDR1 is SGHTA, CDR2 FQGNSA, per germline. CDR3 in DNA: TGTGCCAGCAGCTATTCGCGATCAGGGCCAACCAATGAGCAGTTCTTC. Its protein product is CASSYSRSGPTNEQFF.

The V gene is TRBV7-9, the J gene TRBJ1-1; D might be TRBD1 (6 bases). Germline CDR1 and CDR2: SEHNR and FQNEAQ (reference sequence). The V end lost 4 bases, the J end lost 2 bases, and 14 bases lay between the germline ends. This CDR3 is 15 amino acids long. In nucleotides, the CDR3 is TGTGCCAGCAGCTCCCTGGGGGCGGGTAACACTGAAGCTTTCTTT. Its translation: CASSSLGAGNTEAFF.

V usage is TRBV7-9 and J usage is TRBJ2-4; 8 bases match TRBD1. Germline assignment: CDR1 SEHNR and CDR2 FQNEAQ (reference sequence). V was clipped by 4 bases and J by 8 bases; unmatched bases: 7. The CDR3 totals 14 residues. CDR3 sequence: CASSYGQGVYIQYF. In DNA form, the CDR3 reads TGTGCCAGCAGCTACGGACAGGGAGTCTACATTCAGTACTTC.

V is TRBV28 and J is TRBJ2-7; TRBD2 is a possible D gene (5 bases). This CDR3 region has 16 residues. V dropped 0 bases and J dropped 0 bases, with 12 bases sitting between them. From germline, CDR1 is MDHEN and CDR2 SYDVKM. CDR3 region: CASSLWASRSSYEQYF. The DNA of the CDR3 is TGTGCCAGCAGTTTATGGGCTAGCAGGAGCTCCTACGAGCAGTACTTC.

This clone showed up just a few times. CDR3 coding DNA: TGTGCCAGCAGCTCACCGACAGAACGGGAGCAGTACGTC. As protein: CASSSPTEREQYV. The chain employs TRBV7-9 and TRBJ2-7; the D gene is possibly TRBD1 (5 bases). Germline V gene data show CDR1 as SEHNR and CDR2 as FQNEAQ (reference sequence). Trimming stripped 4 bases from V and 7 bases from J, with 14 bases between. This CDR3 comprises 13 residues.